A selection of T cell receptor beta chains follows, all from one sample in a study of Graves' ophthalmopathy and Graves' hyperthyroidism. TCRdb passed the multiplex PCR reads through MiXCR, listing each CDR3 protein once. The table lists roughly 500,000 distinct CDR3 sequences, approximately 15% of them singletons. What was sequenced was blood. These receptors were collected from a woman aged 30 to 39 with Graves' ophthalmopathy. Each CDR3 is given with its conserved first and last residue. Each record gives: J gene, CDR3 length, D gene, clone size, V gene, CDR3 DNA, CDR3 protein. A D gene is named only where the DNA matches it firmly. Size values are once, few and many counts, or a class for expanded clones, and some rows have none.

TRBJ2-7	16	TRBD2	many	TRBV12-3/TRBV12-4	TGTGCCAGCAGTCTACTCGGGACTAGCGGAGTCTACGAGCAGTACTTC	CASSLLGTSGVYEQYF
TRBJ2-5	16	TRBD2	many	TRBV5-4	TGTGCCAGCAGCTTGGATAGCGGGAGGGACCAAGAGACCCAGTACTTC	CASSLDSGRDQETQYF
TRBJ2-5	15	TRBD1	many	TRBV6-5	TGTGCCAGCAGTCATGGACAGGGCGGTCAAGAGACCCAGTACTTC	CASSHGQGGQETQYF
TRBJ1-5	19	-	-	TRBV12-5	TGTGCTAGTGGTTTGGTACTCTCGTATAGGGGCGAGAGGGATCAGCCCCAGCATTTT	CASGLVLSYRGERDQPQHF
TRBJ2-2	14	-	many	TRBV14	TGTGCCAGCAGCCGATATATTAGTACCGGGGAGCTGTTTTTT	CASSRYISTGELFF
TRBJ1-5	15	-	many	TRBV6-1	TGTGCCAGCAGTGCTTGGACAAATAGCAATCAGCCCCAGCATTTT	CASSAWTNSNQPQHF
TRBJ1-2	15	-	many	TRBV12-3/TRBV12-4	TGTGCCAGCAGTTTCGTCTCGCCGGGGCAGGATGGCTACACCTTC	CASSFVSPGQDGYTF
TRBJ2-5	17	TRBD2	-	TRBV11-2	TGTGCCAGCAGCTTCGGACTAGCGGGGGACTTCCAAGAGACCCAGTACTTC	CASSFGLAGDFQETQYF
TRBJ1-6	16	-	many	TRBV28	TGTGCCACCCTAGAGGATAGCGGCCTTTATAATTCACCCCTCCACTTT	CATLEDSGLYNSPLHF
TRBJ2-7	14	-	many	TRBV18	TGTGCCAGCTCACCAAGGGCCGGCTCCTACGAGCAGTACTTC	CASSPRAGSYEQYF
TRBJ2-5	15	-	many	TRBV7-3	TGTGCCAGCAGCCGGTTTGGTAGCAACCAAGAGACCCAGTACTTC	CASSRFGSNQETQYF
TRBJ2-2	15	-	few	TRBV7-9	TGTGCCAGCAGCTTAGGTGGATCGAACACCGGGGAGCTGTTTTTT	CASSLGGSNTGELFF
TRBJ2-6	20	-	many	TRBV6-2/TRBV6-3	TGTGCCAGCAGACGCCGGCGAAGCGGAACTTACTTTGCTGGGGCCAACGTCCTGACTTTC	CASRRRRSGTYFAGANVLTF
TRBJ1-2	16	TRBD1	many	TRBV12-3/TRBV12-4	TGTGCCAGCACCTCCGGGTCGGGCAGGGGGCCCCTTGGCTACACCTTC	CASTSGSGRGPLGYTF
TRBJ1-5	14	-	many	TRBV6-1	TGTGCCAGCAGTGAAGCGGCTGATATTCAGCCCCAGCATTTT	CASSEAADIQPQHF
TRBJ2-7	14	-	many	TRBV2	TGTGCCAGCACGAAGGGCTTAAGCTCCTACGAGCAGTACTTC	CASTKGLSSYEQYF
TRBJ2-7	17	TRBD2	-	TRBV11-1	TGTGCCAGCAGCCGTCGGTCTAGCGGGAGGGACGCCTACGAGCAGTACTTC	CASSRRSSGRDAYEQYF
TRBJ2-7	12	-	many	TRBV12-3/TRBV12-4	TGTGCCAGCAGTTTTAGGGTTTACGAGCAGTACTTC	CASSFRVYEQYF
TRBJ1-2	16	-	many	TRBV27	TGTGCCAGCAGTTTACGCGTGACAGGATATATAGGTGGCTACACCTTC	CASSLRVTGYIGGYTF
TRBJ1-1	14	-	many	TRBV5-1	TGCGCCAGCAGCTTGAGACAGCCGAACACTGAAGCTTTCTTT	CASSLRQPNTEAFF
TRBJ2-5	15	-	many	TRBV6-5	TGTGCCAGCAGTTACTCGGGGGCGGTGCAAGAGACCCAGTACTTC	CASSYSGAVQETQYF
TRBJ1-2	15	-	many	TRBV6-1	TGTGCCAGCAGCGCTACTCTGACAGGCGTCTATGGCTACACCTTC	CASSATLTGVYGYTF
TRBJ2-3	18	TRBD2	few	TRBV12-3/TRBV12-4	TGTGCCAGCAGTTTAGCGCCCGGGACTAGCGGGTCCACAGATACGCAGTATTTT	CASSLAPGTSGSTDTQYF
TRBJ1-1	14	TRBD1	-	TRBV20-1	TGCAGTGCTAGATCGGACAGGGGGGACACTGAAGCTTGCTTT	CSARSDRGDTEACF
TRBJ1-1	15	-	many	TRBV12-3/TRBV12-4	TGTGCCAGCAGTCCCCGCGGGGGCCCTCCCTTTGAAGCTTTCTTT	CASSPRGGPPFEAFF
TRBJ1-2	13	-	-	TRBV4-1	TGCGCCAGCAGCCTTGGGATCCTATATGGCTACACCTTC	CASSLGILYGYTF
TRBJ1-5	21	-	many	TRBV27	TGTGCCAGCAGTTTATCTGGGGGCTCGGAATGGGCTGAATATTCAAGTCAGCCCCAGCATTTT	CASSLSGGSEWAEYSSQPQHF
TRBJ1-2	15	TRBD1	many	TRBV27	TGTGCCAGCAGTCCCCAGGGGGCCTCTAACTATGGCTACACCTTC	CASSPQGASNYGYTF
TRBJ2-7	13	-	-	TRBV19	TGTGCCAGTAGTATGTGGAACTCCTACGAGCAGTACTTC	CASSMWNSYEQYF
TRBJ2-7	12	-	few	TRBV9	TGTGCCAGCAGCGCCGGGTTCTCCGAGCAGTACTTC	CASSAGFSEQYF
TRBJ2-7	14	-	many	TRBV24-1	TGTGCCAACCTAGAGGGGACGAGGACCTACGAGCAGTACTTC	CANLEGTRTYEQYF
TRBJ2-7	14	TRBD2	many	TRBV12-3/TRBV12-4	TGTGCCAGCACCGCGACTAGCGGGGTCTACGAGCAGTACTTC	CASTATSGVYEQYF
TRBJ1-5	14	-	many	TRBV6-1	TGTGCCAGCGCCTGGGGGGGGGGGGATCAGCCCCAGCATTTT	CASAWGGGDQPQHF
TRBJ2-7	15	-	many	TRBV12-3/TRBV12-4	TGTGCCAGCAGCACCACCCCCACAGGGTCCAACGAGCAGTACTTC	CASSTTPTGSNEQYF
TRBJ1-1	16	TRBD1	-	TRBV3-1	TGTGCCAGCAGCCAAGGAGACAGGGCCCGGAACACTGAAGCTTTCTTT	CASSQGDRARNTEAFF
TRBJ1-6	16	TRBD1	many	TRBV6-1	TGTGCCAGCAGTCTCCATCCTTTGGGACAGAATTCACCCCTCCACTTT	CASSLHPLGQNSPLHF
TRBJ2-6	14	-	many	TRBV19	TGTGCCAGTAAGGGACATGCTGGGGCCAACGTCCTGACTTTC	CASKGHAGANVLTF
TRBJ1-1	12	-	many	TRBV6-5	TGTGCCAGCAGTGACTGGATTACTGAAGCTTTCTTT	CASSDWITEAFF
TRBJ1-5	14	-	many	TRBV6-1	TGTGCCAGCAAACGCGGACGAACAAATCAGCCCCAGCATTTT	CASKRGRTNQPQHF
TRBJ1-2	18	-	many	TRBV13	TGTGCCAGCAGCTTAGGCCGGCTACAGGGCGCCTTAAACTATGGCTACACCTTC	CASSLGRLQGALNYGYTF
TRBJ1-1	18	-	-	TRBV29-1	TGCAGCGTTGAAGATCCACGGGCCGACCGGTTATGGAACACTGAAGCTTTCTTT	CSVEDPRADRLWNTEAFF
TRBJ2-7	17	-	-	TRBV7-6	TGTGCCAGCAGCCCAGATCGGGACCGCCAAAATTCTTACGAGCAGTACTTC	CASSPDRDRQNSYEQYF
TRBJ1-2	13	-	many	TRBV7-2	TGTGCCAGCAGCTGGACGGCCATCTATGGCTACACCTTC	CASSWTAIYGYTF
TRBJ2-7	14	-	-	TRBV6-2/TRBV6-3	TGTGCCAGCACCTCCGGAGGAGGGAGCTACGAGCAGTACTTC	CASTSGGGSYEQYF
TRBJ2-4	14	-	few	TRBV5-1	TGCGCCAGCAGCTTGGAAGGTTCCAAAAACATTCAGTACTTC	CASSLEGSKNIQYF
TRBJ1-6	17	-	-	TRBV20-1	TGCAGTGCTAGCACCGGAGACAAGACCGCCTATAATTCACCCCTCCACTTT	CSASTGDKTAYNSPLHF